This note documents a single TCR beta chain sequence. This CDR3 comprises 18 residues. The germline V gene encodes CDR1 SQVTM and CDR2 ANQGSEA. The J segment lost 0 bases and the V segment lost 4 bases, leaving 15 bases of the junction unmatched. The authors' processing: Estimation of nucleated cell counts was performed using reference gene primer amplification. Profiled with immunoSEQ multiplex PCR; TCRdb holds only in-frame clones, not every one. D and trimming were read from the DNA, whereas the V and J calls and clone size are those reported in that table. The table has some 300,000 clones, about 91% seen once. This entry is derived from a study of blood T cell repertoires in COVID-19. Study at large: Some COVID-19 samples were acute and others convalescent; all came from the United States, Italy and Spain.

Sequencing input: peripheral blood. The clonotype originates from a woman aged 25 to 39 who had recovered from COVID-19. The V and J genes are TRBV29-1 and TRBJ2-1; 7 bases are a match to TRBD2. CDR3 in DNA: TGCAGCGTTGTTGGAGGCCCCGTCGGGGGGAGCTCCTACAATGAGCAGTTCTTC. Translating it yields CSVVGGPVGGSSYNEQFF.